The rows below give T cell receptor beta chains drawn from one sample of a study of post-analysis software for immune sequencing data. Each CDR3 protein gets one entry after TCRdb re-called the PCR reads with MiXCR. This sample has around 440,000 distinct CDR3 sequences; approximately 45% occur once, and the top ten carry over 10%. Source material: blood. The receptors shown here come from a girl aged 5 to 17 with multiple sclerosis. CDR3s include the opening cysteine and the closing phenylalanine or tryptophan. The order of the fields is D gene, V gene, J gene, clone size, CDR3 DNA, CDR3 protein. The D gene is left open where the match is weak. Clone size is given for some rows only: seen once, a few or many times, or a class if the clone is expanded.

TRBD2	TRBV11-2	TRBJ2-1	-	TGTGCCAGCAGCCCCCGGACTAGCGGGAGGCCAATCCTCCTCAATGAGCAGTTCTTC	CASSPRTSGRPILLNEQFF
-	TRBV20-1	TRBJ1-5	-	TGCAGTGCTACTGACAGTAGCAATCAGCCCCAGCATTTT	CSATDSSNQPQHF
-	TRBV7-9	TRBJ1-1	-	TGTGCCAGCAGCTCCTCAACAGGGTTGAACACTGAAGCTTTCTTT	CASSSSTGLNTEAFF
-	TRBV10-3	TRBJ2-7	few	TGTGCCATCAGTGAGTCGGGCAGATACGAGCAGTACTTC	CAISESGRYEQYF
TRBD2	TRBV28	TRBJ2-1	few	TGTGCCAGCACTACCGGAGCTAGCGGGTTGGCCCACAATGAGCAGTTCTTC	CASTTGASGLAHNEQFF
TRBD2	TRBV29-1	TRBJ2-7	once	TGCAGCGTTGTTGGCGGGAGAGCCTACGAGCAGTACTTC	CSVVGGRAYEQYF
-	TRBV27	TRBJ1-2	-	TGTGCCAGCAGTTCCTACGGACTGATCAACTATGGCTACACCTTC	CASSSYGLINYGYTF
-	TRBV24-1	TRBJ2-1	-	TGTGCCACCAGTGATTCTCCCCTGAACTCCTACAATGAGCAGTTCTTC	CATSDSPLNSYNEQFF
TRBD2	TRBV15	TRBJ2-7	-	TGTGCCACCAGCAGTGATCGGGGGGGTCACTACGAGCAGTACTTC	CATSSDRGGHYEQYF
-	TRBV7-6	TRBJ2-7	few	TGTGCCAGCAGCTCGGTTGCGGTCTCCTACGAGCAGTACTTC	CASSSVAVSYEQYF
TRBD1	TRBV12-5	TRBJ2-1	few	TGTGCTAGTGGTTTGGTCACAGGGGGCCGCGATGAGCAGTTCTTC	CASGLVTGGRDEQFF
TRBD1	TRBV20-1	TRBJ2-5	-	TGCAGTGCCCTGCGGACAGGGAAAGAGACCCAGTACTTC	CSALRTGKETQYF
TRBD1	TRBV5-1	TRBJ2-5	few	TGCGCCAGCAGCCAGGACAGGCGTCAAGAGACCCAGTACTTC	CASSQDRRQETQYF
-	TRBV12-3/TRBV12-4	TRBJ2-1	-	TGTGCCAGCAGTTTAGGTACGTTGTCGGGGAATGAGCAGTTCTTC	CASSLGTLSGNEQFF
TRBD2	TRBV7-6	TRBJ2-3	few	TGTGCCAGCAGCCCCCCGCGTGGAGCGGGACCCACAGATACGCAGTATTTT	CASSPPRGAGPTDTQYF
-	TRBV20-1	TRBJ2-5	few	TGCAGTGCTAGGGTCGACGCGGGAAGCCAAGAGACCCAGTACTTC	CSARVDAGSQETQYF
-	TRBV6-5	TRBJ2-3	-	TGTGCCAGCAACGCGCGGGTACCCAACACAGATACGCAGTATTTT	CASNARVPNTDTQYF
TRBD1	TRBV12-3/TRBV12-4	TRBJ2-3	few	TGTGCCAGCAGAATGACAGGGAGCACAGATACGCAGTATTTT	CASRMTGSTDTQYF
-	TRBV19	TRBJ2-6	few	TGTGCCAGTAGTCCGAGGGGTACGGGGGCCAACGTCCTGACTTTC	CASSPRGTGANVLTF
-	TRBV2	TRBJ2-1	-	TGTGCCGGCAGTGCGGCCCTAAGCTCCTACAATGAGCAGTTCTTC	CAGSAALSSYNEQFF
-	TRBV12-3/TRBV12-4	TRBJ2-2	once	TGTGCCAGCAGTTTATTCGAACCCAACACCGGGGAGCTGTTTTTT	CASSLFEPNTGELFF
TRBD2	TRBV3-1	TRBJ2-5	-	TGTGCCAGCAGCCAAAAGCCGGGACTAGCGTTAGAGACCCAGTACTTC	CASSQKPGLALETQYF
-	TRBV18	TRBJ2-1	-	TGTGCCAGCTCATGGGACGGGTCAAGTGAGCAGTTCTTC	CASSWDGSSEQFF
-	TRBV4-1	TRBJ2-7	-	TGCGCCAGCAGCCAATCCGCGTTCGACCTAAAACCGGACTCCTACGAGCAGTACTTC	CASSQSAFDLKPDSYEQYF
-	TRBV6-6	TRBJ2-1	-	TGTGCCAGCAGTTACATCCAGGGGAGGGGTACAGACAATGAGCAGTTCTTC	CASSYIQGRGTDNEQFF
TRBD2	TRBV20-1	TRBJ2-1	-	TGCAGTGCCACGACGGGACTAGTATCCTACAATGAGCAGTTCTTC	CSATTGLVSYNEQFF
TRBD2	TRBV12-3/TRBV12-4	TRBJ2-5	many	TGTGCCAGCAGTTTAGAAGGGCGCGGGGGGATGGAGACCCAGTACTTC	CASSLEGRGGMETQYF
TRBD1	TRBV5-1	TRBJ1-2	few	TGCGCCAGCAGCCCCCTGAGGGACAGGTTAGGCTACACCTTC	CASSPLRDRLGYTF
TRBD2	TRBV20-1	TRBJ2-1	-	TGCAGTGGCAGAGGACTAGCGGGCGCCTACAATGAGCAGTTCTTC	CSGRGLAGAYNEQFF
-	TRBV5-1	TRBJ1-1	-	TGCGCCAGCAGCTTGGAACGAAACGTCGGGGTAGCTTTCTTT	CASSLERNVGVAFF
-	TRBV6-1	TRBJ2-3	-	TGTGCCAGCAGTGGACGTACTACCACCGACACAGATACGCAGTATTTT	CASSGRTTTDTDTQYF
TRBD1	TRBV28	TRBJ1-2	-	TGTGCCAGCAGTGAACTGACAGGGGAGATTCGTGGCTACACCTTC	CASSELTGEIRGYTF
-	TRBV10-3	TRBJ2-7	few	TGTGCCATCAGTGAGAAAGCTGGCGCCCCCTACGAGCAGTACTTC	CAISEKAGAPYEQYF
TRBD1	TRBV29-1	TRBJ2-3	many	TGCAGCGCCGGACAGGGCGACACAGATACGCAGTATTTT	CSAGQGDTDTQYF
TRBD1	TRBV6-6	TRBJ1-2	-	TGTGCAGCCCGGGACAGGGGTGATGGCTACACCTTC	CAARDRGDGYTF
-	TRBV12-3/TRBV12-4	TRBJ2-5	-	TGTGCCAGCAGTTCGGGGACTTGGGCTGAAGAGACCCAGTACTTC	CASSSGTWAEETQYF
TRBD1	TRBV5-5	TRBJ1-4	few	TGTGCCAGCAGCTTGGCCCGGGACAGTAATGAAAAACTGTTTTTT	CASSLARDSNEKLFF
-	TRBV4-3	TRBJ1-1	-	TGCGCCAGCAGCCAAGAAGGGGGAGGGAACACTGAAGCTTTCTTT	CASSQEGGGNTEAFF
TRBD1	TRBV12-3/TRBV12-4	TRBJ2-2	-	TGTGCCAGCAGTTGGGACAGAATTGGGACCGGGGAGCTGTTTTTT	CASSWDRIGTGELFF
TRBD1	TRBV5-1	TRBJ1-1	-	TGCGCCAGCAGCCCGGGACAGGGGGCAGGCACTGAAGCTTTCTTT	CASSPGQGAGTEAFF
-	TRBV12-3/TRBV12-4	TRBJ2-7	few	TGTGCCAGCAGTGACAGGAGGTTCTACGAGCAGTACTTC	CASSDRRFYEQYF
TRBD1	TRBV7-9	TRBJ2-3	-	TGTGCCAGCAGCTTATCGGGACAGGGGTACGCAGATACGCAGTATTTT	CASSLSGQGYADTQYF
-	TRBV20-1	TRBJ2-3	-	TGCAGTGCTAGAGACACTCGTACTAACACAGATACGCAGTATTTT	CSARDTRTNTDTQYF
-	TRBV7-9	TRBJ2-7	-	TGTGCCAGCAGCTCACAAGACGCTCCGACAGACAACTACGAGCAGTACTTC	CASSSQDAPTDNYEQYF
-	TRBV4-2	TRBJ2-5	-	TGTGCCAGCAGCCAAGATCTGGAGGCAGAGACCCAGTACTTC	CASSQDLEAETQYF
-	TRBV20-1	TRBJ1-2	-	TGCAGTGCTAACGAACTGATCGCCAGGGACCTGTACTACACCTTC	CSANELIARDLYYTF
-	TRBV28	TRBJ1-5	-	TGTGCCAGCGGCCTTACAGGGCGCAATCAGCCCCAGCATTTT	CASGLTGRNQPQHF
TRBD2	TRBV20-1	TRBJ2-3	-	TGCAGTGCTAGAGATCGGCTAGCGGCCACAGATACGCAGTATTTT	CSARDRLAATDTQYF
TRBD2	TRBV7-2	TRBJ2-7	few	TGTGCCAGCAGCTTAGCGGCGGGAGGATCCTACGAGCAGTACTTC	CASSLAAGGSYEQYF
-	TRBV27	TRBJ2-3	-	TGTGCCAGCAGTTGGGCTGATACGCAGTATTTT	CASSWADTQYF